This passage covers 20 T cell receptor beta chains from one sample sequenced in a study of metastatic and nonmetastatic thyroid tumors. Ahead of thyroid surgery, no patient had received treatment of any kind. TCRdb re-clonotyped the PCR reads via MiXCR. The sample yields 30,000 to 50,000 clones, less than 15% seen once. What was sequenced was blood. These receptors came from a female donor with papillary thyroid cancer or a benign thyroid nodule (not recorded which). Some clones in this sample may be carry-over from other donors' samples.

This clone was detected only a few times. The chain is built from TRBV6-2 or TRBV6-3 and TRBJ1-3, with a tentative D call TRBD1 (5 bases). The germline CDR1 and CDR2 sequences are MNHEY and SVGEGT. This CDR3 has 15 amino acids. This CDR3 reads CSGRRDHLTGNTIYF. In DNA, the CDR3 is TGTTCCGGCAGACGGGACCACCTGACGGGAAACACCATATATTTT.

This clone was counted many times. The rearrangement links TRBV6-1 to TRBJ2-7, with 8 bases identical to TRBD2. The J segment lost 6 bases and the V segment lost 7 bases, leaving 14 bases of the junction unmatched. The CDR3 runs 15 residues. CDR1 is MNHNS, CDR2 SASEGT, per germline. The CDR3 spells CASTRDGREGSEQYF. CDR3 bases: TGTGCCAGCACGCGGGACGGACGGGAGGGTAGCGAGCAGTACTTC.

This clone appeared many times. The chain joins TRBV20-1 to TRBJ1-4, with D possibly TRBD1 on 6 matching bases. Trimming cost V 4 bases and J 9 bases, with 15 bases left between them. This CDR3 has 13 residues. CDR1 DFQATT and CDR2 SNEGSKA come from the germline V gene (reference sequence). The CDR3, as DNA: TGCAGTGCTACACCGGGACAAAGAAAAAAACTGTTTTTT. It specifies CSATPGQRKKLFF.

This CDR3 reads CASSQGNMIEETQYF. DNA for the CDR3: TGTGCCAGCAGTCAAGGTAACATGATAGAAGAGACCCAGTACTTC. The rearrangement links TRBV11-2 to TRBJ2-5, with no clear D. V was trimmed by 6 bases and J by 3 bases, leaving 17 bases between them. The CDR3 is 15 residues long. From germline, CDR1 is SGHAT and CDR2 FQNNGV.

This clone was recorded many times. The chain has TRBV7-3 and TRBJ2-3; 14 nucleotides line up with TRBD2. The germline V gene encodes CDR1 SGHTA and CDR2 FQGTGA. The V and J ends lost 4 bases and 3 bases, in that order; junction bases with no gene match: 6. This CDR3 region has 17 residues. The CDR3 DNA is TGTGCCAGCAGCTCGACTAGCGGGAGGGGCGAGACAGATACGCAGTATTTT. Translated: CASSSTSGRGETDTQYF. The complete variable domain, with remaining parts taken from reference TRBV7-3 and TRBJ2-3, reads GAGVSQTPSNKVTEKGKYVELRCDPISGHTALYWYRQSLGQGPEFLIYFQGTGAADDSGLPNDRFFAVRPEGSVSTLKIQRTERGDSAVYLCASSSTSGRGETDTQYFGPGTRLTVL.

This clone appeared many times. The junction departs from germline at one end; a sequencing error may be responsible. Different DNA sequences within this sample yield the same CDR3. This chain connects TRBV5-4 to TRBJ1-2; D ambiguous. Germline lookup yields CDR1 SGHNT and CDR2 YYREEE (reference sequence). CDR3 length: 14 amino acids. CDR3 nucleotides: TGTGCCAGCAGCTTGGGCTCTAGCAGATATGGCTATACCTTC. Amino acid sequence: CASSLGSSRYGYTF.

This clone has a count of ten or more. This same CDR3 is encoded by further DNA sequences in the sample. The V and J genes are TRBV30 and TRBJ2-5, with 8 bases that match TRBD2. With 1 base clipped from V and 4 bases from J, the junction kept 8 bases outside the gene matches. This CDR3 spans 15 amino acids. Germline V gene lookup returns CDR1 GTSNPN and CDR2 SVGIG (reference sequence). DNA of the CDR3: TGTGCCTGGAGTGCCATAGGACGGGAGGGAGAGACCCAGTACTTC. Translating gives CAWSAIGREGETQYF.

The chain combines TRBV30 with TRBJ2-7, with 10 bases that match TRBD2. The CDR3 is 13 amino acids. V dropped 2 bases and J dropped 4; count of bases not matched to a gene: 2. Germline lookup yields CDR1 GTSNPN and CDR2 SVGIG (reference sequence). The CDR3, as DNA: TGTGCCTGGAGTAGGACTAGCGGTTACGAGCAGTACTTC. It translates to CAWSRTSGYEQYF.

The chain combines TRBV6-2 or TRBV6-3 with TRBJ1-1; D is unresolved. The ends were cut back, 2 bases at V and 6 bases at J, with 22 bases in the middle. The CDR3 extends over 17 amino acids. Germline V gene data show CDR1 as MNHEY and CDR2 as SVGEGT. The CDR3 coding sequence is TGTGCCAGCAGTTACGGTGCTCAGGTGTTGATACGGGCTGAAGCTTTCTTT. It encodes CASSYGAQVLIRAEAFF.

This clone was counted a few times. The chain is built from TRBV6-1 and TRBJ2-3; 7 nucleotides agree with TRBD1. V dropped 0 bases and J dropped 4; count of bases not matched to a gene: 4. The CDR3 spans 15 residues. Germline loops: CDR1 MNHNS, CDR2 SASEGT. The DNA of the CDR3 is TGTGCCAGCAGTGAAGCCTCCCAGGGGGCAGATACGCAGTATTTT. Amino acid sequence: CASSEASQGADTQYF.

This clone was detected a few times. The genes are TRBV6-1 and TRBJ2-5; D gene unclear. V lost 1 base to trimming and J lost 4 bases, with 10 bases between them. There are 14 residues in the CDR3. In germline, CDR1 is MNHNS, CDR2 SASEGT. The CDR3 nucleotides read TGTGCCAGCAGTGAAGGGTGGAAGGGAGAGACCCAGTACTTC. It translates to CASSEGWKGETQYF.

Notes on this clone: A read error may explain this, as a much larger clone is one base away. This chain links TRBV4-2 with TRBJ2-6; D is perhaps TRBD1 (6 bases). Trimming pared 11 bases from V and 4 bases from J, leaving 12 bases between. The germline V gene encodes CDR1 LGHNA and CDR2 YNFKEQ. The CDR3 runs 13 residues. CDR3: CALSGAGANVLTF. The CDR3 bases are TGTGCCTTATCAGGGGCCGGGGCCAACGTCCTGACTTTC.

This clone was detected many times. The chain couples TRBV20-1 to TRBJ2-1, with 7 bases lining up with TRBD1. Germline loops: CDR1 DFQATT, CDR2 SNEGSKA (reference sequence). V dropped 2 bases and J dropped 11; count of bases not matched to a gene: 12. This CDR3 has 14 residues. The CDR3 region is CSARFAFGTDKQFF. As DNA, the CDR3 is TGCAGTGCTAGATTCGCGTTTGGGACAGACAAGCAGTTCTTC.

This clone appeared a few times. The chain has TRBV7-9 and TRBJ2-5, with D perhaps matching TRBD2 (5 bases). The ends were cut back, 5 bases at V and 5 bases at J, with 18 bases in the middle. The germline V gene encodes CDR1 SEHNR and CDR2 FQNEAQ (reference sequence). CDR3 length equals 15 residues. CDR3 region: CASSPPRRIWETQYF. As DNA, the CDR3 is TGTGCCAGCAGCCCTCCCCGGAGGATTTGGGAGACCCAGTACTTC.

This clone was observed at least ten times. The chain combines TRBV19 with TRBJ2-3, with 8 positions matching TRBD1. Germline lookup yields CDR1 LNHDA and CDR2 SQIVND (reference sequence). V shed 5 bases, J shed 5 bases, and the junction held 6 bases outside the gene matches. The CDR3 spans 14 residues. The CDR3 protein is CASSDQGAGDTQYF. The CDR3 DNA reads TGTGCCAGTAGTGACCAGGGGGCTGGAGATACGCAGTATTTT.

In this sample, this clone is medium-sized. V usage is TRBV28 and J usage is TRBJ1-2; D perhaps matches TRBD1 (6 bases). The germline V gene has CDR1 MDHEN and CDR2 SYDVKM. Trimming took off 6 bases at V and 4 bases at J, with 12 bases between the two ends. This CDR3 is 13 amino acids long. CDR3 loop: CASSYRVSYGYTF. Written as DNA, the CDR3 is TGTGCCAGCAGCTACAGGGTGTCCTATGGCTACACCTTC.

This clone was seen many times. The genes are TRBV7-9 and TRBJ2-7, with 9 positions matching TRBD1. V shed 1 base, J shed 4 bases, and the junction held 2 bases outside the gene matches. The germline CDR1 and CDR2 sequences are SEHNR and FQNEAQ (reference sequence). The CDR3 sequence is 14 residues long. The CDR3 loop is CASSLDRGLYEQYF. As DNA, the CDR3 is TGTGCCAGCAGCTTAGACAGGGGGCTTTACGAGCAGTACTTC. The entire variable domain, with the rest obtained from reference TRBV7-9 and TRBJ2-7, is as follows: DTGVSQNPRHKITKRGQNVTFRCDPISEHNRLYWYRQTLGQGPEFLTYFQNEAQLEKSRLLSDRFSAERPKGSFSTLEIQRTEQGDSAMYLCASSLDRGLYEQYFGPGTRLTVT.

The chain is built from TRBV7-3 and TRBJ2-2; the D is unclear. This CDR3 is built from 13 residues. Germline V gene sequence: CDR1 SGHTA, CDR2 FQGTGA. The V end lost 4 bases, the J end lost 6 bases, and 9 bases lay between the germline ends. CDR3 residues: CASSSPVAGELFF. The CDR3 region has the DNA TGTGCCAGCAGCTCGCCGGTAGCCGGGGAGCTGTTTTTT.

This clone was seen at least ten times. The chain employs TRBV5-5 and TRBJ2-5; D gene uncertain. This CDR3 region has 12 residues. V shed 4 bases and J shed 0 bases, with 4 bases lying between them. In germline, CDR1 is SGHKS, CDR2 YYEKEE (reference sequence). The DNA of the CDR3 is TGTGCCAGCAGCCAGTACCAAGAGACCCAGTACTTC. Translated: CASSQYQETQYF.

This clone came up many times. The chain carries TRBV20-1 and TRBJ1-5; the D is unclear. Germline V lookup: CDR1 DFQATT, CDR2 SNEGSKA (reference sequence). The CDR3 length is 15 residues. V was clipped by 0 bases and J by 5 bases, with 14 bases between them. CDR3 sequence reads: CSARDPGLDYQPQHF. In DNA form, the CDR3 reads TGCAGTGCTAGAGATCCCGGACTGGATTATCAGCCCCAGCATTTT.